This TCR beta chain was sequenced in a study of blood T cell repertoires in COVID-19. Libraries were prepared by immunoSEQ multiplex PCR; TCRdb keeps only in-frame clonotypes and omits some of them. The sample lists tens of thousands of clones; 85% to 90% were seen once. V was pared by 4 bases and J by 0 bases, with 13 bases of the junction left unmatched. This CDR3 contains 19 residues. CDR1 and CDR2 (germline): SGHRS, YFSETQ. Sequencing used peripheral blood. This TCR was sampled from a human donor in a cohort sampled during active COVID-19. The chain recombines TRBV5-1 with TRBJ2-1; TRBD2 agrees at 10 bases. CDR3 nucleotide sequence: TGCGCCAGCAGCCTTCACTCCGGGACTAGCGTAGCCTCCTACAATGAGCAGTTCTTC. It codes for CASSLHSGTSVASYNEQFF.